Presented here are 26 T cell receptor beta chains from one specimen sequenced in a study of blood T cell repertoires in COVID-19. Sequencing was performed with immunoSEQ multiplex PCR; in TCRdb, only in-frame clones are kept and a portion is missing. The sample includes about 94,000 clones, about four fifths seen only once; the top ten take around 19%. Sequencing was done on a sample of peripheral blood. All receptors derive from a human donor in a cohort sampled during active COVID-19.

This clone has just one count. The chain uses TRBV5-6 and TRBJ1-2; D perhaps matches TRBD1 (6 bases). Germline CDR1 reads SGHDT; CDR2 reads YYEEEE. Trimming took off 1 base at V and 1 base at J, with 14 bases between the two ends. This CDR3 comprises 16 residues. The CDR3 DNA is TGTGCCAGCAGCTTGAGAGGACAGCCGGTTAACTATGGCTACACCTTC. It codes for CASSLRGQPVNYGYTF. The full variable domain, rest sourced from reference TRBV5-6 and TRBJ1-2, is DAGVTQSPTHLIKTRGQQVTLRCSPKSGHDTVSWYQQALGQGPQFIFQYYEEEERQRGNFPDRFSGHQFPNYSSELNVNALLLGDSALYLCASSLRGQPVNYGYTFGSGTRLTVV.

The V gene is TRBV6-2 or TRBV6-3, the J gene TRBJ1-1, with no clear D. The CDR3 is made up of 13 amino acids. Trimming removed 1 base at V and 1 base at J, with 4 bases between. Germline V lookup: CDR1 MNHEY, CDR2 SVGEGT. Here the CDR3 reads CASSYFRNTEAFF. CDR3 nucleotides: TGTGCCAGCAGTTACTTTCGGAACACTGAAGCTTTCTTT.

The chain uses TRBV27 and TRBJ1-2, with 9 bases fitting TRBD1. V lost 4 bases to trimming and J lost 8 bases; unmatched junction nucleotides: 5. The length of the CDR3 is 13 residues. Germline V gives CDR1 MNHEY, CDR2 SMNVEV (reference sequence). This chain's CDR3 is CASSSRTGEGYTF. In nucleotides, the CDR3 is TGTGCCAGCAGTTCCAGGACAGGGGAAGGCTACACCTTC.

The CDR3 reads CAWSVDRGFEYGNTIYF. CDR3 DNA sequence: TGTGCCTGGAGTGTAGACAGGGGGTTCGAGTATGGAAACACCATATATTTT. This sequence joins TRBV30 and TRBJ1-3; 9 bases map to TRBD1. V was pared by 0 bases and J by 3 bases, with 9 bases of the junction left unmatched. Germline CDR1 reads GTSNPN; CDR2 reads SVGIG (reference sequence). This CDR3 spans 17 amino acids.

The gene calls are TRBV29-1 and TRBJ2-7, with TRBD1 matching 8 bases. Trimming cost V 4 bases and J 2 bases; bases outside gene matches: 16. Germline assignment: CDR1 SQVTM and CDR2 ANQGSEA. The CDR3 totals 17 residues. DNA for the CDR3: TGCAGCGTTGGGGGGTCCCTCCCGGACAGGGACCCCTACGAGCAGTACTTC. Encoded protein: CSVGGSLPDRDPYEQYF.

The chain has TRBV7-2 and TRBJ2-3, with 10 bases fitting TRBD2. This CDR3 region has 16 residues. J was trimmed by 6 bases and V by 2 bases; bases with no gene match: 8. Per the germline V gene, CDR1 is SGHTA and CDR2 is FQGNSA. The chain's CDR3 is CASSLTSGTPGDTQYF. The DNA of the CDR3 is TGTGCCAGCAGCTTAACTAGCGGGACCCCCGGGGATACGCAGTATTTT. The full variable domain, with the rest looked up from reference TRBV7-2 and TRBJ2-3, is GAGVSQSPSNKVTEKGKDVELRCDPISGHTALYWYRQSLGQGLEFLIYFQGNSAPDKSGLPSDRFSAERTGGSVSTLTIQRTQQEDSAVYLCASSLTSGTPGDTQYFGPGTRLTVL.

The rearrangement links TRBV11-1 to TRBJ2-1, with TRBD2 matching over 7 bases. CDR3 length equals 15 residues. J gave up 8 bases and V 5 bases, and 12 bases lay outside the gene matches. Germline-derived CDR1 and CDR2 are SGHAT and FQDESV (reference sequence). Here the CDR3 reads CASSAQGGRGHEQFF. CDR3 bases: TGTGCCAGCAGCGCCCAGGGCGGGAGAGGCCATGAGCAGTTCTTC.

V usage is TRBV18 and J usage is TRBJ1-1; no clear D gene. The CDR3 has 13 amino acids. Germline assignment: CDR1 KGHSH and CDR2 LQKENI. V dropped 8 bases and J dropped 4 bases, with 14 bases sitting between them. The CDR3: CASTVEVATEAFF. The DNA of the CDR3 is TGTGCCAGCACGGTGGAGGTCGCCACTGAAGCTTTCTTT.

This chain connects TRBV5-1 to TRBJ1-1; no firm D call. CDR3 length: 15 residues. V lost 1 base and J 3 bases, leaving 13 bases between the germline ends. Germline V CDR1 and CDR2: SGHRS, YFSETQ. The DNA of the CDR3 is TGCGCCAGCAGCTTGTTCGACAAACCCGACACTGAAGCTTTCTTT. Translation: CASSLFDKPDTEAFF.

The CDR3 sequence is CASQPYSGGSSYEQYF. The CDR3 region has the DNA TGTGCCAGCCAACCATATAGCGGGGGGAGCTCCTACGAGCAGTACTTC. The chain is built from TRBV6-6 and TRBJ2-7, with 10 bases lining up with TRBD2. This CDR3 has 16 amino acids. Germline loops: CDR1 MNHNY, CDR2 SVGAGI (reference sequence). The J segment lost 0 bases and the V segment lost 8 bases, leaving 10 bases of the junction unmatched.

The sample holds one count of this clone. This chain joins TRBV4-2 and TRBJ2-5, with 10 bases aligning to TRBD2. CDR3 size: 17 residues. Germline values: CDR1 LGHNA, CDR2 YNFKEQ. Trimming removed 2 bases from V and 3 bases from J; junction bases left unmatched: 9. CDR3 DNA sequence: TGTGCCAGCAGCCAACTTTCTAGCGGGAGATCGGAAGAGACCCAGTACTTC. This codes for CASSQLSSGRSEETQYF.

J is TRBJ1-6 and V is TRBV4-1; maybe TRBD1 (6 bases). CDR1 is MGHRA and CDR2 is YSYEKL in the germline V gene. Between the trimmed V and J ends, which lost 1 base and 7 bases, there was a span of 14 bases. The CDR3 has 16 residues. Here the CDR3 reads CASSQGGGHLNSPLHF. CDR3 DNA: TGCGCCAGCAGCCAAGGGGGGGGACACCTCAATTCACCCCTCCACTTT.

The chain couples TRBV19 to TRBJ2-3; 10 bases line up with TRBD2. V dropped 4 bases and J dropped 6; count of bases not matched to a gene: 4. Germline V gene lookup returns CDR1 LNHDA and CDR2 SQIVND (reference sequence). The CDR3 has 14 amino acids. DNA for the CDR3: TGTGCCAGTAGTACTAGCGGGGGAGTGGATACGCAGTATTTT. Translating it yields CASSTSGGVDTQYF. The complete variable domain, with remaining parts taken from reference TRBV19 and TRBJ2-3, reads DGGITQSPKYLFRKEGQNVTLSCEQNLNHDAMYWYRQDPGQGLRLIYYSQIVNDFQKGDIAEGYSVSREKKESFPLTVTSAQKNPTAFYLCASSTSGGVDTQYFGPGTRLTVL.

The chain carries TRBV6-2 or TRBV6-3 and TRBJ2-7, with D possibly TRBD2 on 5 matching bases. Trimming left V 1 base short and J 6 bases short, with 16 bases between. This CDR3 spans 15 amino acids. Germline V lookup: CDR1 MNHEY, CDR2 SVGEGT. As DNA, the CDR3 is TGTGCCAGCAGTTACTTGGGAGCGTCGACTGGCGAGCAGTACTTC. It specifies CASSYLGASTGEQYF.

This chain links TRBV3-1 (or the pseudogene TRBV3-2) with TRBJ2-7; 14 nucleotides match TRBD2. Looked up from germline, CDR1 is LGHDT and CDR2 is YNNKEL (reference sequence). CDR3 length: 16 amino acids. Losses at the gene ends were 4 bases for V and 2 bases for J; bases not matched to a gene: 4. CDR3 loop: CASSLLGLAGAYEQYF. The CDR3 DNA sequence: TGTGCCAGCAGCCTTTTGGGACTAGCGGGAGCCTACGAGCAGTACTTC.

The chain links TRBV7-2 to TRBJ2-5; possible D gene TRBD2, 5 bases. Deletions cut 2 bases from V and 2 bases from J, with 9 bases between. Germline assignment: CDR1 SGHTA and CDR2 FQGNSA. The CDR3 totals 14 residues. CDR3: CASSLSRDQETQYF. In DNA, the CDR3 is TGTGCCAGCAGCTTAAGTCGGGATCAAGAGACCCAGTACTTC.

The chain couples TRBV27 to TRBJ1-4; 7 bases agree with TRBD1. J gave up 8 bases and V 5 bases, and 14 bases lay outside the gene matches. The CDR3 has 16 amino acids. Germline V gives CDR1 MNHEY, CDR2 SMNVEV (reference sequence). DNA for the CDR3: TGTGCCAGCAGTGCCCGGCGGACAGGCGGAGGGGAAAAACTGTTTTTT. This codes for CASSARRTGGGEKLFF. Combining the CDR3 with reference TRBV27 and TRBJ1-4 gives the whole variable domain EAQVTQNPRYLITVTGKKLTVTCSQNMNHEYMSWYRQDPGLGLRQIYYSMNVEVTDKGDVPEGYKVSRKEKRNFPLILESPSPNQTSLYFCASSARRTGGGEKLFFGSGTQLSVL.

The V gene is TRBV19, the J gene TRBJ2-6; D may be TRBD2 (5 bases). The germline CDR1 and CDR2 sequences are LNHDA and SQIVND (reference sequence). The CDR3 is 16 amino acids. V was shortened by 5 bases and J by 4 bases, with 15 bases between the two germline ends. Here the CDR3 reads CASSARGVGGANVLTF. As DNA, the CDR3 is TGTGCCAGTAGTGCCCGGGGAGTTGGAGGGGCCAACGTCCTGACTTTC. Full variable domain (remainder filled in from reference TRBV19 and TRBJ2-6): DGGITQSPKYLFRKEGQNVTLSCEQNLNHDAMYWYRQDPGQGLRLIYYSQIVNDFQKGDIAEGYSVSREKKESFPLTVTSAQKNPTAFYLCASSARGVGGANVLTFGAGSRLTVL.

The rearrangement links TRBV11-2 to TRBJ2-7, with 12 positions matching TRBD2. The CDR3 runs to 14 residues. Trimming took 5 bases from V and 4 from J; bases not matched to a gene: 3. Germline V gene data show CDR1 as SGHAT and CDR2 as FQNNGV. The CDR3 reads CASSQTSGSYEQYF. Written as DNA, the CDR3 is TGTGCCAGCAGCCAGACTAGCGGGAGTTACGAGCAGTACTTC.

This CDR3 is CASSVAASFDEQYF. Written as DNA, the CDR3 is TGTGCCAGCAGCGTAGCGGCTAGCTTCGACGAGCAGTACTTC. The J gene is TRBJ2-7, the V gene TRBV9; D might be TRBD2 (5 bases). V lost 0 bases to trimming and J lost 5 bases, with 12 bases between them. The germline V gene has CDR1 SGDLS and CDR2 YYNGEE. The CDR3 has 14 residues.

This clone is a singleton in its sample. V gene TRBV2 combines with J gene TRBJ2-6, with a possible D match to TRBD1 (5 bases). Trimming took 1 base from V and 6 from J, leaving 13 bases between them. CDR3 length: 16 residues. From germline, CDR1 is SNHLY and CDR2 FYNNEI. The CDR3 bases are TGTGCCAGCAGTGAAGGCCTGACAGTTACGGCCAACGTCCTGACTTTC. Translation gives CASSEGLTVTANVLTF.

This rearrangement joins TRBV4-2 to TRBJ2-7, with 7 positions matching TRBD1. The CDR3 runs to 17 residues. Germline lookup yields CDR1 LGHNA and CDR2 YNFKEQ. V trimming: 4 bases; J trimming: 4 bases; junction bases outside the gene matches: 16. This CDR3 reads CASSRSLTGADPYEQYF. In nucleotides, the CDR3 is TGTGCCAGCAGCCGGAGCCTCACAGGGGCTGACCCTTACGAGCAGTACTTC.

CDR3 amino acids: CASSQGTSGSIDTQYF. In DNA form, the CDR3 reads TGTGCCAGCAGCCAAGGGACTAGCGGGAGTATAGATACGCAGTATTTT. V usage is TRBV4-2 and J usage is TRBJ2-3, with TRBD2 matching over 13 bases. Per the germline V gene, CDR1 is LGHNA and CDR2 is YNFKEQ. With 1 base clipped from V and 5 bases from J, the junction kept 3 bases outside the gene matches. The CDR3 runs to 16 residues.

The CDR3 here is CASSRTSGTYEQYF. DNA for the CDR3: TGTGCCAGCTCGAGGACTAGCGGGACCTACGAGCAGTACTTC. The V gene is TRBV18, the J gene TRBJ2-7, with 12 positions matching TRBD2. Germline-derived CDR1 and CDR2 are KGHSH and LQKENI. This CDR3 has 14 amino acids. V trimming: 6 bases; J trimming: 2 bases; junction bases outside the gene matches: 2.

The chain combines TRBV19 with TRBJ1-2; D may be TRBD1 (5 bases). V was cut by 5 bases and J by 6 bases, with 19 bases left in between. The CDR3 extends over 15 amino acids. In germline, CDR1 is LNHDA, CDR2 SQIVND (reference sequence). CDR3 coding DNA: TGTGCCAGTAGTCCACCGGGGGAGACCGATCATGGCTACACCTTC. This sequence encodes CASSPPGETDHGYTF.

V is TRBV6-5 and J is TRBJ1-2; tentatively, D is TRBD1 (5 bases). The CDR3 sequence is 15 residues long. Germline V lookup: CDR1 MNHEY, CDR2 SVGAGI. V was trimmed by 0 bases and J by 4 bases, leaving 12 bases between them. In DNA, the CDR3 is TGTGCCAGCAGTTACTCCCGGCAGGGTCTCTATGGCTACACCTTC. It translates to CASSYSRQGLYGYTF.